What follows is one TCR beta chain and its context. Its antigen is still unknown. It was with 60 Vbeta and 13 Jbeta primers that the PCR ran. The method was immunoSEQ multiplex PCR; TCRdb's version includes in-frame clones alone and lacks a portion of them. This sample has about 150,000 clones, with about four fifths found just once. The germline CDR1 and CDR2 sequences are LGHNA and YSLEER. V was cut by 4 bases and J by 1 base, with 13 bases left in between. This CDR3 spans 15 amino acids. The entry originates in a study of cytomegalovirus exposure and HLA in healthy donors. Regarding the study as a whole: Immune exposure was documented only through CMV serostatus. The study reported that TCR beta sequences accurately predicted HLA-A and HLA-B alleles in most subjects. Under in vitro conditions, three CMV-associated chains were confirmed as specific for CMV antigens. The authors later found HLA-associated TCR beta chains more clonally expanded than equally common others.

The TCR was taken from a man aged 18 to 30 in good health and CMV-seronegative. The chain couples TRBV4-3 to TRBJ1-1; D is unresolved. The specimen sequenced was PBMCs. The CDR3 spells CASSPSGIANTEAFF. The CDR3 DNA follows: TGCGCCAGCAGCCCGTCGGGGATTGCGAACACTGAAGCTTTCTTT.